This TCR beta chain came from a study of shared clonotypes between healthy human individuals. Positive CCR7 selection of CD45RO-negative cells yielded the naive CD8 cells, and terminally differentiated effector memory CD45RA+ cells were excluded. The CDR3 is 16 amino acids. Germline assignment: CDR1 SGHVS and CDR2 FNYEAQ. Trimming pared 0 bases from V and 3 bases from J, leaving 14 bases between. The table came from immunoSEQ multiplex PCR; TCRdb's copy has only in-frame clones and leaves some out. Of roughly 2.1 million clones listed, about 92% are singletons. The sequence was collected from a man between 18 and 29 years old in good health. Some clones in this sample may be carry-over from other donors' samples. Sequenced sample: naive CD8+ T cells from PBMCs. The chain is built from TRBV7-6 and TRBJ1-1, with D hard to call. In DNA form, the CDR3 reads TGTGCCAGCAGCTTAGCAGCCAGTTTGTCCGACACTGAAGCTTTCTTT. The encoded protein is CASSLAASLSDTEAFF. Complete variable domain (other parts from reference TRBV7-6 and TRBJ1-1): GAGVSQSPRYKVTKRGQDVALRCDPISGHVSLYWYRQALGQGPEFLTYFNYEAQQDKSGLPNDRFSAERPEGSISTLTIQRTEQRDSAMYRCASSLAASLSDTEAFFGQGTRLTVV.